This T cell receptor beta chain was captured by sequencing in a study of shared T cell receptors in the human thymus (dated by TCRdb to about 2021). Looking at the study overall: The study examined how self-reactive, shared T-cell receptor alpha chains are generated in the human thymus.

Worth noting for this clone: It lacks a known antigen. No much larger clone is present one base from it, and per-base qualities are unavailable.

The library was produced with the immunoSEQ multiplex PCR assay. TCRdb took over this immuneACCESS table, retaining in-frame rearrangements with V and J assigned. Such tables are incomplete; in checked studies, under half of the missing clones stem from an unresolved V gene, and the remainder is unexplained. In this sample the table shows more than 550,000 clones, approximately 85% of which occur a single time. Of the sample, around 0.0099% falls within the top ten clones. CDR1 and CDR2 are drawn from the germline V gene: MDHEN, SYDVKM. The germline ends are 10 bases apart after V is trimmed by 6 bases and J by 5 bases. The CDR3, cysteine through phenylalanine, is 12 amino acids long. Only CDR3 DNA is held: 36 bases, read in frame from base 1. These data also formed part of another study, on human thymus T cells. Taken from the second paper: In Finland, the donors were immunologically healthy infants who were having open corrective cardiac surgery for congenital heart defects. The thymus tissue came from surgical resects taken out during corrective cardiac surgery. Biased V and J gene segment usage appeared to be present in both thymic and peripheral blood repertoires. Highly overlapping thymic TCR repertoires among unrelated individuals were reported in the related research. The study described the TCR alpha and beta repertoires in roughly 8 infant thymus samples and a few matching peripheral blood samples. Donor ages ranging from about 6 to 244 days were recorded, and several male and a couple of female infants were included in the cohort. Thymocytes were mechanically released from the tissue and were stored as pellets of about 9-33 million cells at -70 degrees C. A QIAsymphony instrument was used to extract genomic DNA from frozen cell pellets. The immunoSEQ multiplex PCR assay was used to amplify the TCRB and TCRAD loci from a standardized amount of quality-controlled genomic DNA. The amplicons covered the V(D)J region and were long enough to include the CDR3 and to identify the V and J genes. The amplicons were sequenced on an Illumina platform via the commercial immunoSEQ service. Primer bias and sequencing errors were corrected using previously described methods, and TCRAD and TCRB definitions followed the IMGT database. Repertoires were analysed with immunoSEQ Analyzer 3.0 and VDJTools, covering basic statistics, V/J segment usage, diversity estimates, rarefaction and pairwise overlap. Diversity was estimated using the Chao1, ChaoE, Efron-Thisted, Shannon and inverse Simpson indices, and was also estimated on datasets down-sampled to the size of the smallest sample. Repertoire overlap was determined by strict matching of CDR3 nucleotide sequence, V gene and J gene, and Jaccard-based multidimensional scaling clustering was applied. Thymus samples yielded on average roughly 840,000 unique TCRB clonotypes, compared with about 80,000 from blood samples.

Sequencing used thymocytes. The sequence came from a girl under three years old with a congenital heart defect. Donor details come from another sample of the same person, matched by shared clones. Here the chain combines TRBV28 and TRBJ1-2, with the D segment identity uncertain. The CDR3 region reads CASSPSRYGYTF. The DNA is as follows: TGTGCCAGCAGCCCTTCGAGGTATGGCTACACCTTC.